This T cell receptor (beta chain) came from a study of T-cell reconstitution after alpha-beta-depleted transplantation in children. The CDR3 is made up of 15 amino acids. From germline, CDR1 is DFQATT and CDR2 SNEGSKA (reference sequence). After removal of 6 bases from V and 2 bases from J, the junction contained 7 bases not matched to a gene. Unique molecular identifiers were incorporated when the TCRbeta library was constructed. TCRdb re-analysed the PCR reads in MiXCR, keeping a single row per CDR3 protein. The repertoire has hundreds of thousands of distinct CDR3 sequences, 13% of them found once; the top ten carry around 2.2%.

The chain uses TRBV20-1 and TRBJ2-1; TRBD2 agrees at 10 bases. The TCR sequence derives from a male patient aged 10 to 17 who had a stem cell transplant for acute myeloid leukemia, so the T cells may come from the graft donor. Specimen: PBMCs, mostly from graft donor cells, collected 360 days after TCRalphabeta/CD19-depleted stem cell transplant. CDR3 sequence reads: CSAKGLAGAYNEQFF. CDR3 nucleotide sequence: TGCAGTGCCAAGGGGCTAGCGGGAGCCTACAATGAGCAGTTCTTC.